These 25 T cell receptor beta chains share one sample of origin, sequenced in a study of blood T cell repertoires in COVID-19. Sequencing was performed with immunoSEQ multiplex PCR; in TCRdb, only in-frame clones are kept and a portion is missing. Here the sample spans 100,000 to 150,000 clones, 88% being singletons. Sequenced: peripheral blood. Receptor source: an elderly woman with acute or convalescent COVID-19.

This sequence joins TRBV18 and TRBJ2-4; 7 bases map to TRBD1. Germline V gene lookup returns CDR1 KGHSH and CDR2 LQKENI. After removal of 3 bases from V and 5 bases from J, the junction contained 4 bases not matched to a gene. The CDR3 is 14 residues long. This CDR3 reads CASSPAQGQNIQYF. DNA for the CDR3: TGTGCCAGCTCACCGGCACAGGGGCAAAACATTCAGTACTTC.

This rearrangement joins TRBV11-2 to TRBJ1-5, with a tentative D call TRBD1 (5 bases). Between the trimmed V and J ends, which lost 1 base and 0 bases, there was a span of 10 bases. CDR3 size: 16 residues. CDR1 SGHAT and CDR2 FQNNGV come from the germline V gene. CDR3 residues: CASSLGRGVSNQPQHF. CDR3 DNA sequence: TGTGCCAGCAGCTTAGGCCGGGGGGTTAGCAATCAGCCCCAGCATTTT.

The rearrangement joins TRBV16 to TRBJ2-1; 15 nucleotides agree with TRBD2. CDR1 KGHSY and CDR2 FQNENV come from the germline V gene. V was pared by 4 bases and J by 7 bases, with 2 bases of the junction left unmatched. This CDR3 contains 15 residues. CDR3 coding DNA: TGTGCCAGCAGCCGCGGACTAGCGGGAGGGAATGAGCAGTTCTTC. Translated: CASSRGLAGGNEQFF.

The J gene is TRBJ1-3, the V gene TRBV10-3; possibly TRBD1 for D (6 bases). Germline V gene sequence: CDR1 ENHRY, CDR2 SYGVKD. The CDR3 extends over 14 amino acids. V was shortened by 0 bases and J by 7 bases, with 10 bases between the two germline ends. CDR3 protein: CAISESGGANTIYF. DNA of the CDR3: TGTGCCATCAGTGAGTCGGGGGGGGCCAACACCATATATTTT.

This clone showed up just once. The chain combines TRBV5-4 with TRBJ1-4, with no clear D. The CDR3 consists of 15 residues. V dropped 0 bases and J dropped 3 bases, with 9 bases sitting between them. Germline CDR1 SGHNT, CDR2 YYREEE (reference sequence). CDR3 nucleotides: TGTGCCAGCAGCTTGGGCGGGAGGGCTAATGAAAAACTGTTTTTT. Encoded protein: CASSLGGRANEKLFF.

The CDR3: CAGPKGPPSSYEQYF. In DNA, the CDR3 is TGTGCCGGACCTAAGGGGCCGCCCAGCTCCTACGAGCAGTACTTC. The chain links TRBV19 to TRBJ2-7; D possibly corresponds to TRBD1 (5 bases). The CDR3 sequence is 15 residues long. Trimming removed 11 bases from V and 0 bases from J, with 20 bases in between. Germline V gives CDR1 LNHDA, CDR2 SQIVND (reference sequence).

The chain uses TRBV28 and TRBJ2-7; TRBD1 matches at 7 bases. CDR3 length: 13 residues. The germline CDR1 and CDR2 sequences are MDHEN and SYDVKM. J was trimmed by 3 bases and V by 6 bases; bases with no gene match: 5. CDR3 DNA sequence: TGTGCCAGCAGGCGACAGGGTAGCTACGAGCAGTACTTC. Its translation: CASRRQGSYEQYF.

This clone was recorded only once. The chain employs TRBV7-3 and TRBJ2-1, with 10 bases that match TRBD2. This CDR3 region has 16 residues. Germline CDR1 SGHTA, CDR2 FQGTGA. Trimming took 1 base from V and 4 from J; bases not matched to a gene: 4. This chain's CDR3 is CASSLKPSGSYNEQFF. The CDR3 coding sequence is TGTGCCAGCAGCTTAAAGCCTAGCGGGAGTTACAATGAGCAGTTCTTC.

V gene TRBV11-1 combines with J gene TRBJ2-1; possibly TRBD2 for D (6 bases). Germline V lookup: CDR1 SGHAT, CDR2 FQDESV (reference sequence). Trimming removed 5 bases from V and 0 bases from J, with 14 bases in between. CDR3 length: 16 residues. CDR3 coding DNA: TGTGCCAGCAGCCCCCGACTAGAGAGCTCCTACAATGAGCAGTTCTTC. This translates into CASSPRLESSYNEQFF.

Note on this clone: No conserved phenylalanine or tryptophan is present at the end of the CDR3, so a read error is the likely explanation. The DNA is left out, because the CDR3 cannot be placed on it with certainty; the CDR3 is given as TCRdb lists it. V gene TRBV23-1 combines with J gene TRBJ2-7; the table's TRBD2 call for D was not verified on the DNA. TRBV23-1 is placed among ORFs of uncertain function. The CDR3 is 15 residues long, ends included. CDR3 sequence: CASRKKGETTCVAEA.

This CDR3 reads CASSPWASGSGETQYF. The CDR3 DNA sequence: TGTGCCAGCAGCCCTTGGGCTAGCGGGAGCGGGGAGACCCAGTACTTC. The rearrangement joins TRBV11-2 to TRBJ2-5; 10 bases agree with TRBD2. Germline lookup yields CDR1 SGHAT and CDR2 FQNNGV. The V segment lost 5 bases and the J segment 5 bases; nucleotides outside the gene matches: 11. This CDR3 spans 16 amino acids.

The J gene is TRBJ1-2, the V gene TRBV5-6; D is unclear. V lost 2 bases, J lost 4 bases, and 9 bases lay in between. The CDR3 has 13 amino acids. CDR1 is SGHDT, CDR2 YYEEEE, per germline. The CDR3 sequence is CASSLGGTYGYTF. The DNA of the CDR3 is TGTGCCAGCAGCTTAGGCGGAACCTATGGCTACACCTTC.

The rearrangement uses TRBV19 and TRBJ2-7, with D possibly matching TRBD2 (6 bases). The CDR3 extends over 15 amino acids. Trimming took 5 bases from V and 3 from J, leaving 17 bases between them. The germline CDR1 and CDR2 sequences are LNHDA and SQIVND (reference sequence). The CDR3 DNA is TGTGCCAGTAGTCTTGGACTATCCGTTGTCTACGAGCAGTACTTC. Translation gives CASSLGLSVVYEQYF. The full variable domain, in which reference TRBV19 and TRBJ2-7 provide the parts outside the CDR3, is DGGITQSPKYLFRKEGQNVTLSCEQNLNHDAMYWYRQDPGQGLRLIYYSQIVNDFQKGDIAEGYSVSREKKESFPLTVTSAQKNPTAFYLCASSLGLSVVYEQYFGPGTRLTVT.

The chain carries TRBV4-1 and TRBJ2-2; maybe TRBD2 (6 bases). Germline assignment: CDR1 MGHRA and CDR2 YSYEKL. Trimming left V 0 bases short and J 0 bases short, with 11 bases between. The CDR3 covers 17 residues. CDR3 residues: CASSQEQLAANTGELFF. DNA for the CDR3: TGCGCCAGCAGCCAAGAACAACTAGCAGCGAACACCGGGGAGCTGTTTTTT.

The CDR3 loop is CASSPPWQGREKLFF. In DNA form, the CDR3 reads TGTGCCAGCTCACCACCGTGGCAGGGAAGGGAAAAACTGTTTTTT. This rearrangement joins TRBV18 to TRBJ1-4; a possible D gene is TRBD1 (5 bases). The V and J ends lost 0 bases and 8 bases respectively, with 13 bases between them. The CDR3 has 15 amino acids. The germline CDR1 and CDR2 sequences are KGHSH and LQKENI.

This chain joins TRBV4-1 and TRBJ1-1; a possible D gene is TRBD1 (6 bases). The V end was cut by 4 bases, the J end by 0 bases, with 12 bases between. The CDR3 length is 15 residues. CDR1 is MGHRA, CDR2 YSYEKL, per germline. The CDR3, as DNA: TGCGCCAGCAGCCGAAGGACAGTTCTGAACACTGAAGCTTTCTTT. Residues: CASSRRTVLNTEAFF.

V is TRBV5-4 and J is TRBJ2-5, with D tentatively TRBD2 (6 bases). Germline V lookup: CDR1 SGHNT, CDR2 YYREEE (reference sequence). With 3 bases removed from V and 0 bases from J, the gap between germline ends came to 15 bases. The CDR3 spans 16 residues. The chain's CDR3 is CASSWGGGRNQETQYF. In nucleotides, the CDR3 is TGTGCCAGCAGCTGGGGAGGTGGCAGGAACCAAGAGACCCAGTACTTC.

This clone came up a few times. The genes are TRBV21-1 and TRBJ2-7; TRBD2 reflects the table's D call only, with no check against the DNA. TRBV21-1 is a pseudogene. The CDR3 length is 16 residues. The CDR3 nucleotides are TGTGCCAGCAGCAATTGGTCCGGCGGTCCCTCCTACGAGCAGTACTTC. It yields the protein CASSNWSGGPSYEQYF.

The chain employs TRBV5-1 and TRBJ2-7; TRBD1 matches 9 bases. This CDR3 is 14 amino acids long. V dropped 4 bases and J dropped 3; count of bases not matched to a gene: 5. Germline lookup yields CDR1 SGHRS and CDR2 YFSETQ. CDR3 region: CASSPGQGSYEQYF. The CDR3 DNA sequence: TGCGCCAGCAGCCCGGGACAGGGAAGCTACGAGCAGTACTTC.

The CDR3 here is CASSLGGTGSGANVLTF. CDR3 nucleotides: TGTGCCAGCAGCTTGGGAGGCACGGGCTCTGGGGCCAACGTCCTGACTTTC. The chain links TRBV5-4 to TRBJ2-6; D gene ambiguous. Germline V gene data show CDR1 as SGHNT and CDR2 as YYREEE (reference sequence). With 0 bases removed from V and 0 bases from J, the gap between germline ends came to 10 bases. This CDR3 spans 17 amino acids.

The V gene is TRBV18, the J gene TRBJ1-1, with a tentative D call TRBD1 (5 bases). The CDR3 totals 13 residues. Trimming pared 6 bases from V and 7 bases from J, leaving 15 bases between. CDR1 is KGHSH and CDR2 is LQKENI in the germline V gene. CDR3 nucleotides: TGTGCCAGCTCCTGGGGTCAGGGCGGTGAAGCTTTCTTT. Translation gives CASSWGQGGEAFF.

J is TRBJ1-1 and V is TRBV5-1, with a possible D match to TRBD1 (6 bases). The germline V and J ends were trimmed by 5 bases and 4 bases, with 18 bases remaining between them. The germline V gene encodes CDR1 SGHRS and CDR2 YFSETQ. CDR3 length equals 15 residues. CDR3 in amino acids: CASRVLPGVGTEAFF. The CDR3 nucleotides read TGCGCCAGCAGGGTCCTCCCAGGGGTCGGCACTGAAGCTTTCTTT.

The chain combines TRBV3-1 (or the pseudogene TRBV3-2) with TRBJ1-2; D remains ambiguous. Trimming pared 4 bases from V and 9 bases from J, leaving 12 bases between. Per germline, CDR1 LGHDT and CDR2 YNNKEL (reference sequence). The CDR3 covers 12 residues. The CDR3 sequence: CASSPGPGSYTF. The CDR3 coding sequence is TGTGCCAGCAGCCCCGGTCCGGGGAGCTACACCTTC.

The CDR3 DNA is TGTGCCAGCAGCTCCCAAACCGGGACAGGGGATGGCTACACCTTC. Translating it yields CASSSQTGTGDGYTF. The chain has TRBV7-2 and TRBJ1-2; 10 bases map to TRBD1. Germline V CDR1 and CDR2: SGHTA, FQGNSA. The V segment lost 4 bases and the J segment 6 bases; nucleotides outside the gene matches: 8. The CDR3 has 15 amino acids.

CDR3 protein: CASSPTGNTEAFF. The CDR3 nucleotides are TGTGCCAGTAGCCCTACTGGGAACACTGAAGCTTTCTTT. This chain connects TRBV19 to TRBJ1-1; D call uncertain. The CDR3 loop spans 13 amino acids. V lost 6 bases and J lost 1, with 9 bases in between. Germline CDR1 LNHDA, CDR2 SQIVND (reference sequence).